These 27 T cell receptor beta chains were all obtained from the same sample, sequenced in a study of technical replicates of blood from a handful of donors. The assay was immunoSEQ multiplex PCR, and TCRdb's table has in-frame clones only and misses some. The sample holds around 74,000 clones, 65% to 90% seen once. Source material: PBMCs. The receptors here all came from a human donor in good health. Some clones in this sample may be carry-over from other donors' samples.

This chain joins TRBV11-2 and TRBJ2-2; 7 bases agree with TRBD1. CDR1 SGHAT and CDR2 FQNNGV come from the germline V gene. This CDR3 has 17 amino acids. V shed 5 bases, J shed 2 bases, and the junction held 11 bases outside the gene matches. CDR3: CASSRRLGTENTGELFF. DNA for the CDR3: TGTGCCAGCAGCCGGCGATTGGGGACAGAAAACACCGGGGAGCTGTTTTTT.

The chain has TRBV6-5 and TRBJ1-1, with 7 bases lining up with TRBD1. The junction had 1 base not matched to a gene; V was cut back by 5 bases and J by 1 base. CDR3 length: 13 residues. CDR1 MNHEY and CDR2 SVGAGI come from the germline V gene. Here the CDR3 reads CASSRQGNTEAFF. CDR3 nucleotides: TGTGCCAGCAGTAGACAGGGGAACACTGAAGCTTTCTTT.

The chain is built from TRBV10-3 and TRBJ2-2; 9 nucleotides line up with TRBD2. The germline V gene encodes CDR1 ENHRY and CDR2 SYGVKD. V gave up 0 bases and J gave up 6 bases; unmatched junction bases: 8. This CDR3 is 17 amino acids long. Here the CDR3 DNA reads TGTGCCATCAGTGAGTCGAAGCTAGCGGGATTGGCCGGGGAGCTGTTTTTT. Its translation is CAISESKLAGLAGELFF.

This CDR3 is CASSSRGGANQETQYF. The CDR3 DNA reads TGCGCCAGCAGCTCACGCGGGGGGGCAAACCAAGAGACCCAGTACTTC. The genes are TRBV4-1 and TRBJ2-5, with 9 bases matching TRBD2. This CDR3 contains 16 residues. Trimming removed 5 bases from V and 0 bases from J; junction bases left unmatched: 7. CDR1 and CDR2 from the germline V gene are MGHRA and YSYEKL.

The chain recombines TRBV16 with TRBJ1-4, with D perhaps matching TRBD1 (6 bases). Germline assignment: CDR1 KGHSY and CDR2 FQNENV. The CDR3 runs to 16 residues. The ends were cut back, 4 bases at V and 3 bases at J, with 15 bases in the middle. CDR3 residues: CASSPTGKGANEKLFF. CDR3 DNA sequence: TGTGCCAGCAGCCCTACAGGGAAGGGGGCTAATGAAAAACTGTTTTTT.

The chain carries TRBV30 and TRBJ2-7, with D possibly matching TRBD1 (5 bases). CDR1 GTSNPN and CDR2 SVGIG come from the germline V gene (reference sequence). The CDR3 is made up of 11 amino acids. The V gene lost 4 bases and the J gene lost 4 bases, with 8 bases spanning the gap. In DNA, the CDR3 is TGTGCCTGGACTCAGGGATACGAGCAGTACTTC. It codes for CAWTQGYEQYF.

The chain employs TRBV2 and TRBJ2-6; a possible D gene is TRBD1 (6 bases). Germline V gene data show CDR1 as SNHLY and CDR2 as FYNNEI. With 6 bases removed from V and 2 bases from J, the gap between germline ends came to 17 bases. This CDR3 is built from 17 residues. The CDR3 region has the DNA TGTGCCAGCAGGGCCGCCAGGGGAACTACTGGGGCCAACGTCCTGACTTTC. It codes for CASRAARGTTGANVLTF. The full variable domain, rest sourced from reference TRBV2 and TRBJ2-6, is EPEVTQTPSHQVTQMGQEVILRCVPISNHLYFYWYRQILGQKVEFLVSFYNNEISEKSEIFDDQFSVERPDGSNFTLKIRSTKLEDSAMYFCASRAARGTTGANVLTFGAGSRLTVL.

CDR3: CASGLAAGQSEQYF. In DNA, the CDR3 is TGTGCTAGTGGTTTGGCGGCCGGACAGTCCGAGCAGTACTTC. V is TRBV12-5 and J is TRBJ2-7; a weak D match, TRBD1 (6 bases). V was pared by 1 base and J by 6 bases, with 13 bases between. The CDR3 consists of 14 residues. In germline, CDR1 is LGHNT, CDR2 FRNRAP.

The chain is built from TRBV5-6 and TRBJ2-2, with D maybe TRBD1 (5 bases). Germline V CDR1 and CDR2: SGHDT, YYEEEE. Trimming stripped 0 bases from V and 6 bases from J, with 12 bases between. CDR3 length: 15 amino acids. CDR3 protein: CASSLVQGWAGELFF. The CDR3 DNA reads TGTGCCAGCAGCTTGGTTCAGGGATGGGCCGGGGAGCTGTTTTTT.

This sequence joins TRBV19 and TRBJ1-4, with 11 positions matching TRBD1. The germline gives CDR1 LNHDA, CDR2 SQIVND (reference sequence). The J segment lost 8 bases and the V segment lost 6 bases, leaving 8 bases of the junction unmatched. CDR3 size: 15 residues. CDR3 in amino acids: CASRQLGQGEEKLFF. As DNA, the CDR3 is TGTGCCAGTAGGCAATTGGGACAGGGGGAGGAAAAACTGTTTTTT.

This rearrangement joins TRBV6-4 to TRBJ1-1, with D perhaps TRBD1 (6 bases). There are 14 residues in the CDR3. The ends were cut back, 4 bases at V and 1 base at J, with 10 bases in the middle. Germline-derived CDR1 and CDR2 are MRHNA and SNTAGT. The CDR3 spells CASSGLQGNTEAFF. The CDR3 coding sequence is TGTGCCAGCAGTGGCCTACAGGGGAACACTGAAGCTTTCTTT.

The CDR3 DNA reads TGTGCCAGCAGTGAAGCGCTTATTTATAGCGGGAGAGAGACAGATACGCAGTATTTT. The encoded protein is CASSEALIYSGRETDTQYF. This chain connects TRBV2 to TRBJ2-3; the match to TRBD2 covers 9 bases. The V segment lost 0 bases and the J segment 3 bases; nucleotides outside the gene matches: 13. Germline CDR1 SNHLY, CDR2 FYNNEI. This CDR3 is 19 amino acids long.

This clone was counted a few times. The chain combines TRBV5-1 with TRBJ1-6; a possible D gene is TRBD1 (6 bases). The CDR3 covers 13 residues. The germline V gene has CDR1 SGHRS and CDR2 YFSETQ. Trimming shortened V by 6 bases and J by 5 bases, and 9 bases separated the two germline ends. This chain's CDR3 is CASNSGDNSPLHF. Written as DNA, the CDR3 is TGCGCCAGCAATTCAGGGGATAATTCACCCCTCCACTTT.

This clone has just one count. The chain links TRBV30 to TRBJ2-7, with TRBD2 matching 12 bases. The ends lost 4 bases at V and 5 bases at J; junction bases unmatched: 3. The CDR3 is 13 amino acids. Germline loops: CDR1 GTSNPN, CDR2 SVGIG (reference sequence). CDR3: CAWTLAGGNEQYF. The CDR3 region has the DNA TGTGCCTGGACACTAGCGGGAGGTAACGAGCAGTACTTC.

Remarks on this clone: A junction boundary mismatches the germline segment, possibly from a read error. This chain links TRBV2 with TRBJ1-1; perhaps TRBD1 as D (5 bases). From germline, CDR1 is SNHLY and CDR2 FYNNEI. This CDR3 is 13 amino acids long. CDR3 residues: CASMGEVNTEAFF. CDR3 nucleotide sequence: TGTGCCAGCATGGGGGAGGTGAATACTGAAGCTTTCTTT.

For the CDR3, the DNA is TGTGCCTGGTTACCGGGGGGGGGTAACTATGGCTACACCTTC. Amino acid sequence: CAWLPGGGNYGYTF. The chain employs TRBV30 and TRBJ1-2; D is perhaps TRBD1 (5 bases). V was clipped by 5 bases and J by 1 base, with 14 bases between them. The CDR3 extends over 14 amino acids. CDR1 is GTSNPN, CDR2 SVGIG, per germline (reference sequence). The full variable domain, completed using reference TRBV30 and TRBJ1-2, is SQTIHQWPATLVQPVGSPLSLECTVEGTSNPNLYWYRQAAGRGLQLLFYSVGIGQISSEVPQNLSASRPQDRQFILSSKKLLLSDSGFYLCAWLPGGGNYGYTFGSGTRLTVV.

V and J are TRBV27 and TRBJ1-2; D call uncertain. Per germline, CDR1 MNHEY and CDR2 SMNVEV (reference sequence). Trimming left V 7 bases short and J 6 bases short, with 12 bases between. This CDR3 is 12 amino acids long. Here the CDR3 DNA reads TGTGCCAGCACCAATAACTACGATGGCTACACCTTC. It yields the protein CASTNNYDGYTF.

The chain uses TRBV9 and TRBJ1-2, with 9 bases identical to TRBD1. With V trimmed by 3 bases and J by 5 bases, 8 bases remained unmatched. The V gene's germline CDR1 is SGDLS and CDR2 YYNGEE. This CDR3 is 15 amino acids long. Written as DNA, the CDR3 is TGTGCCAGCAGCGCCGACAGGGGGGAAATTTATGGCTACACCTTC. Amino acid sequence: CASSADRGEIYGYTF. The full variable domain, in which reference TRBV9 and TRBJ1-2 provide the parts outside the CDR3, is DSGVTQTPKHLITATGQRVTLRCSPRSGDLSVYWYQQSLDQGLQFLIQYYNGEERAKGNILERFSAQQFPDLHSELNLSSLELGDSALYFCASSADRGEIYGYTFGSGTRLTVV.

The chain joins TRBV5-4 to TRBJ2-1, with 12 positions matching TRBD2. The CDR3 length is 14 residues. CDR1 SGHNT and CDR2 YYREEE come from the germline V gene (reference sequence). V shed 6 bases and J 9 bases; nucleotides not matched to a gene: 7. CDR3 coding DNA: TGTGCCAGCAACCGACTAGCGGGAGACGGTGAGCAGTTCTTC. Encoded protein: CASNRLAGDGEQFF.

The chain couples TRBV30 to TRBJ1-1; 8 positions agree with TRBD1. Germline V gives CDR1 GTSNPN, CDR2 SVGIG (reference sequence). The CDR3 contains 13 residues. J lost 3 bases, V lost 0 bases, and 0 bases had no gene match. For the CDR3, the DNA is TGTGCCTGGAGTGTACAGGGGGACACTGAAGCTTTCTTT. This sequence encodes CAWSVQGDTEAFF.

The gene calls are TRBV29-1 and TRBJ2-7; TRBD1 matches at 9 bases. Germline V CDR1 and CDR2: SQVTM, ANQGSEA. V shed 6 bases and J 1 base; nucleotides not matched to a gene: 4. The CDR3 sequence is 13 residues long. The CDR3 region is CSVRQGESYEQYF. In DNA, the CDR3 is TGCAGCGTACGACAGGGGGAATCCTACGAGCAGTACTTC.

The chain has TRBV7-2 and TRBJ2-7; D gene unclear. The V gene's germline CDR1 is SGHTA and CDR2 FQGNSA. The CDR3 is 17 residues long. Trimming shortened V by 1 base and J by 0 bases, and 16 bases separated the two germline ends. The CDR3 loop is CASSLVPRSIGSYEQYF. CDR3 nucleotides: TGTGCCAGCAGCTTAGTGCCCCGCTCTATCGGCTCCTACGAGCAGTACTTC.

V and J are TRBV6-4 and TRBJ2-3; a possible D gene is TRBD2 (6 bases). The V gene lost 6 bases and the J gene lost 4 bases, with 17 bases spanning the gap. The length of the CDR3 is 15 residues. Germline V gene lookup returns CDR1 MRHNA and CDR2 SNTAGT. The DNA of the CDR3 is TGTGCCAGCAGCCCGAACCCTAGCGACCCAGATACGCAGTATTTT. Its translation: CASSPNPSDPDTQYF.

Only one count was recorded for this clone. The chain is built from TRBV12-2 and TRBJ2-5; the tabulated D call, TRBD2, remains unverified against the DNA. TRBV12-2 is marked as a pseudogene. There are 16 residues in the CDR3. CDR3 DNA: TGTGCAAGTCGCTTAGTTTTGGGACTAGCTGAAGAGACCCAGTACTTC. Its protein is CASRLVLGLAEETQYF.

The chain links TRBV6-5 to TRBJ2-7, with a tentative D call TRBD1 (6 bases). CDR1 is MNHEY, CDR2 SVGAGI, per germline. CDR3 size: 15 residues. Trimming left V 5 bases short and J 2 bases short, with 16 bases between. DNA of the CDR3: TGTGCCAGCAGTCACCCACGGACAGCCACCTACGAGCAGTACTTC. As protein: CASSHPRTATYEQYF.

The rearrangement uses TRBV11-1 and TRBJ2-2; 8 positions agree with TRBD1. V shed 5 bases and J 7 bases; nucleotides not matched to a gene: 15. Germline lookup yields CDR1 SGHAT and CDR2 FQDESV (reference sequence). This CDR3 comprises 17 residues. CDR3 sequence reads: CASSPDRWTGIFGELFF. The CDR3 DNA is TGTGCCAGCAGCCCTGACCGCTGGACAGGGATATTCGGGGAGCTGTTTTTT. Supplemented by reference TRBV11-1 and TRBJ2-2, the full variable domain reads EAEVAQSPRYKITEKSQAVAFWCDPISGHATLYWYRQILGQGPELLVQFQDESVVDDSQLPKDRFSAERLKGVDSTLKIQPAELGDSAMYLCASSPDRWTGIFGELFFGEGSRLTVL.

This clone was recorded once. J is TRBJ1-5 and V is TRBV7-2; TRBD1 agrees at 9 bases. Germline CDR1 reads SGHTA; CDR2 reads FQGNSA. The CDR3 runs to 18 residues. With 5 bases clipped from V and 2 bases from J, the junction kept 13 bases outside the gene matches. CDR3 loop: CASSNSGAGTGRNQPQHF. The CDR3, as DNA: TGTGCCAGCAGCAATAGTGGAGCGGGGACAGGGCGCAATCAGCCCCAGCATTTT.